The T cell receptor beta chain described here comes from a study of CD8 T cells in ankylosing spondylitis. Generation of TCR beta libraries employed quantitative 5'-RACE incorporating molecular barcodes. TCRdb ran MiXCR on the 5' RACE reads and lists one entry per CDR3 protein. This repertoire shows 31,000 or so distinct CDR3 sequences, 30% found once; its top ten account for roughly 44%. This clonotype was found many times. Germline values: CDR1 WNHNN, CDR2 SYGVQD (reference sequence). The CDR3 consists of 19 residues. V was pared by 1 base and J by 5 bases, with 10 bases of the junction left unmatched.

This TCR was sampled from a male donor with ankylosing spondylitis. Sequencing was done on a sample of synovial fluid, either unsorted or a sorted T cell fraction (not recorded which). This chain links TRBV10-1 with TRBJ2-1; 14 nucleotides match TRBD2. The CDR3 protein is CASSEWGLAGENSDNEQFF. DNA for the CDR3: TGCGCCAGCAGTGAGTGGGGACTAGCGGGAGAAAATTCGGACAATGAGCAGTTCTTC.